This T cell receptor (beta chain) comes out of a study of identical twins. A few counts support this clonotype. This CDR3 has 11 amino acids. CDR1 and CDR2 from the germline V gene are DFQATT and SNEGSKA (reference sequence). V was trimmed by 6 bases and J by 3 bases, leaving 8 bases between them. From the 5' RACE reads, TCRdb called clonotypes with MiXCR, one entry per CDR3 protein. The sample consists of roughly 1,500,000 distinct CDR3 sequences, 25% to 35% of them appearing once. This chain connects TRBV20-1 to TRBJ1-1; D not certain. The sequence was collected from a newborn girl in good health. The specimen was cord blood. The DNA of the CDR3 is TGCAGTGCCCACATGGACACTGAAGCTTTCTTT. This encodes CSAHMDTEAFF.